Below, one TCR beta chain is given with its context. Sequenced by immunoSEQ multiplex PCR; TCRdb stores in-frame clones only, minus some. The table lists 310,000 or so clones, 75% to 90% of them singletons. This sample is drawn from a study of blood T cell repertoires in COVID-19. Each recovered donor of Cohort 3 presented with two negative PCRs, clearance, or symptom resolution. Germline CDR1 reads SGHDT; CDR2 reads YYEEEE. V lost 5 bases to trimming and J lost 1 base, with 9 bases between them. CDR3 length: 13 residues. The chain employs TRBV5-6 and TRBJ1-1; the D gene is possibly TRBD1 (5 bases). Sequencing was carried out using PBMCs or T cells enriched from blood (not recorded which). The sequence was obtained from a woman aged 40 to 55 who had recovered from COVID-19. The DNA for the CDR3 is TGTGCCAGCAGTTACGACAGGAACACTGAAGCTTTCTTT. This encodes CASSYDRNTEAFF.